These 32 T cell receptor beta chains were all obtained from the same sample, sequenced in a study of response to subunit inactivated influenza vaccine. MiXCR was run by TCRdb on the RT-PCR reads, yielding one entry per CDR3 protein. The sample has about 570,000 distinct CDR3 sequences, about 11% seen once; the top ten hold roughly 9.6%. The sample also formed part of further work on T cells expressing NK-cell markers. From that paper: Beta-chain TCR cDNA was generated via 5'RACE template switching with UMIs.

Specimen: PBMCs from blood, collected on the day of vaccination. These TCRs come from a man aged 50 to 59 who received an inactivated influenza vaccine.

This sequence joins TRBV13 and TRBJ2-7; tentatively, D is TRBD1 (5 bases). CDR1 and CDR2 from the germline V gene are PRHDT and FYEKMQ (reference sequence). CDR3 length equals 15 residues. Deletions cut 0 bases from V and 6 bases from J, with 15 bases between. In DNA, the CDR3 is TGTGCCAGCAGCTTAGGTGTGGTCAGGGTAGCCGAGCAGTACTTC. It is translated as CASSLGVVRVAEQYF.

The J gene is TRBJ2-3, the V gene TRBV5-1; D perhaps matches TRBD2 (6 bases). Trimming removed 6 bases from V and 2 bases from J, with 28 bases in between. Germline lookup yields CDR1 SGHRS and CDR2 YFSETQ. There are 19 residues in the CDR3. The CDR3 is CASNPRGLGTGDFTDTQYF. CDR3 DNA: TGCGCCAGCAACCCCCGAGGGCTGGGGACGGGGGACTTCACAGATACGCAGTATTTT. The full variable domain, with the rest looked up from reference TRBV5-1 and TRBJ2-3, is KAGVTQTPRYLIKTRGQQVTLSCSPISGHRSVSWYQQTPGQGLQFLFEYFSETQRNKGNFPGRFSGRQFSNSRSEMNVSTLELGDSALYLCASNPRGLGTGDFTDTQYFGPGTRLTVL.

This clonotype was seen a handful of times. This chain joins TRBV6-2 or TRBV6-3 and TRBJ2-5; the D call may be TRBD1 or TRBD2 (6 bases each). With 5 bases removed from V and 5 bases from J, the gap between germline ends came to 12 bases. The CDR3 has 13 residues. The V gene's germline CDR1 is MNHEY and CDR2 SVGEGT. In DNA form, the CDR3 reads TGTGCCAGCAGTATCGGGGGCAGGGAGACCCAGTACTTC. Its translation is CASSIGGRETQYF.

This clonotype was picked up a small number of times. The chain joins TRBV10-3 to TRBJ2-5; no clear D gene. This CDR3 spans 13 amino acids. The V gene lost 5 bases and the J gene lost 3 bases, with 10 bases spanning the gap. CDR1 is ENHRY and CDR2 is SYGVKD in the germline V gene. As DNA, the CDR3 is TGTGCCATCAGTCACCCAGGAAAAGAGACCCAGTACTTC. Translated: CAISHPGKETQYF.

This CDR3 is CAWSVGLAGGNEQFF. CDR3 nucleotides: TGTGCCTGGAGTGTAGGACTAGCGGGAGGAAATGAGCAGTTCTTC. The gene calls are TRBV30 and TRBJ2-1; 14 positions agree with TRBD2. This CDR3 has 15 residues. The germline CDR1 and CDR2 sequences are GTSNPN and SVGIG (reference sequence). V trimming: 0 bases; J trimming: 7 bases; junction bases outside the gene matches: 2.

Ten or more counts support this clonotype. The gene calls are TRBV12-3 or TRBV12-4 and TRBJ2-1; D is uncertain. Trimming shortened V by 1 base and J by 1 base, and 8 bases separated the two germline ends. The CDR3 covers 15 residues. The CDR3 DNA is TGTGCCAGCAGTTTAGATGGCGGTTCCTACAATGAGCAGTTCTTC. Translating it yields CASSLDGGSYNEQFF.

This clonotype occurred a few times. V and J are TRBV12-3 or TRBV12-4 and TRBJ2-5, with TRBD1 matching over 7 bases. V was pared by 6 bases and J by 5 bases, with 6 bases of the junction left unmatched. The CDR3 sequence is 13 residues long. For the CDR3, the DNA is TGTGCCAGCAGCCCACAGGGGACGGAGACCCAGTACTTC. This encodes CASSPQGTETQYF.

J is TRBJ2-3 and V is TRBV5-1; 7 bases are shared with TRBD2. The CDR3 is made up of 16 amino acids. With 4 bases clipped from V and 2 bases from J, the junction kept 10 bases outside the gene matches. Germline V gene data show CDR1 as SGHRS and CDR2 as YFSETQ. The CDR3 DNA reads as TGCGCCAGCAGCGTAGGTACGCGGGACTACACAGATACGCAGTATTTT. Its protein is CASSVGTRDYTDTQYF.

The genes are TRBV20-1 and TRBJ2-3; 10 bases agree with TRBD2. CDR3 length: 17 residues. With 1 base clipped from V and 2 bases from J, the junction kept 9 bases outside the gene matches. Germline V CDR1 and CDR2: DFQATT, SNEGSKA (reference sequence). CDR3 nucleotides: TGCAGTGCTAGAGCCCCGCTAGCGGGAGACCACACAGATACGCAGTATTTT. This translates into CSARAPLAGDHTDTQYF.

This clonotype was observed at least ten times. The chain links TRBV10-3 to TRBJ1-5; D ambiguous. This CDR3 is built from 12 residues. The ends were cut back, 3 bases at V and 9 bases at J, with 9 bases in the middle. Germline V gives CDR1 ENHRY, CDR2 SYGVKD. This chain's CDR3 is CAISDEVTPQHF. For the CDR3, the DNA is TGTGCCATCAGTGATGAGGTTACGCCCCAGCATTTT.

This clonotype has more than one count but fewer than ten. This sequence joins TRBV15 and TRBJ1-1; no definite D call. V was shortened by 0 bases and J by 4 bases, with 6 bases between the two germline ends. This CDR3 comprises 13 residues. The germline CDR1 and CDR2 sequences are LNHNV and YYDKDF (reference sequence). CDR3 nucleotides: TGTGCCACCAGCAGAGATGAACGCACTGAAGCTTTCTTT. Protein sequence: CATSRDERTEAFF. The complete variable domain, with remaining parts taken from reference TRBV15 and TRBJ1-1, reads DAMVIQNPRYQVTQFGKPVTLSCSQTLNHNVMYWYQQKSSQAPKLLFHYYDKDFNNEADTPDNFQSRRPNTSFCFLDIRSPGLGDTAMYLCATSRDERTEAFFGQGTRLTVV.

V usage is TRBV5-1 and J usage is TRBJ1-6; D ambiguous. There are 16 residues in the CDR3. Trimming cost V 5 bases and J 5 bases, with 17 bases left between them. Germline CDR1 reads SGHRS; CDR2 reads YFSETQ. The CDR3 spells CASREAPGSNNSPLHF. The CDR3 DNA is TGCGCCAGCAGGGAAGCCCCCGGCAGCAATAATTCACCCCTCCACTTT.

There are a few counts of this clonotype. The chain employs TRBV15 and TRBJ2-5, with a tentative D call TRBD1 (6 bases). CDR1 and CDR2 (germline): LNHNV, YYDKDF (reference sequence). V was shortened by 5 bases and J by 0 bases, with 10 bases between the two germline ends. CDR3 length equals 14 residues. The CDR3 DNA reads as TGTGCCACCAGCCGGGGACACTACCAAGAGACCCAGTACTTC. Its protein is CATSRGHYQETQYF.

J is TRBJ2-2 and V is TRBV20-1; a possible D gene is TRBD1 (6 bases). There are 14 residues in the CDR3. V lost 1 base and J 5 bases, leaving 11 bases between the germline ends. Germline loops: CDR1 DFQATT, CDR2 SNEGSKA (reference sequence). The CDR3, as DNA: TGCAGTGCTAGAGGACAGGCTTTAACCGGGGAGCTGTTTTTT. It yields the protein CSARGQALTGELFF.

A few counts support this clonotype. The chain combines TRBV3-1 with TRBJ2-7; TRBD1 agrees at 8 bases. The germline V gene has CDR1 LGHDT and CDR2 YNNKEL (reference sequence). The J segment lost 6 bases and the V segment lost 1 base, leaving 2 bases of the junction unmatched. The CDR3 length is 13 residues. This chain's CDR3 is CASSQGDRLEQYF. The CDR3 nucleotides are TGTGCCAGCAGCCAAGGGGACAGGCTCGAGCAGTACTTC.

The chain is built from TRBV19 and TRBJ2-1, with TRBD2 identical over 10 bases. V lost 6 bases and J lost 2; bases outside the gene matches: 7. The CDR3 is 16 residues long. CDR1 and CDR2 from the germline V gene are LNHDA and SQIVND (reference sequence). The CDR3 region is CASSVTSGPPYNEQFF. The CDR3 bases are TGTGCCAGTAGCGTGACTAGCGGGCCTCCCTACAATGAGCAGTTCTTC.

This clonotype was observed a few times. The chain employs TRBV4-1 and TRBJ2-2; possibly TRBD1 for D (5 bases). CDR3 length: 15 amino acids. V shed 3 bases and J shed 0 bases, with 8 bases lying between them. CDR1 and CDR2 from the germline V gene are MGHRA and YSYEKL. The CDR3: CASSHRVANTGELFF. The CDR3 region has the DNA TGCGCCAGCAGCCACAGGGTCGCGAACACCGGGGAGCTGTTTTTT.

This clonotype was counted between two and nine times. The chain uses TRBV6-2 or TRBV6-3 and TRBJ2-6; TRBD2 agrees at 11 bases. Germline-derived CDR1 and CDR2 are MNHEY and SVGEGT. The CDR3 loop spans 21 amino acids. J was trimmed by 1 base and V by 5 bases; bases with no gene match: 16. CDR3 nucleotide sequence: TGTGCCAGCAGTACACGACTAGCGGGATCCTGGAGGCGGTCTGGGGCCAACGTCCTGACTTTC. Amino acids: CASSTRLAGSWRRSGANVLTF.

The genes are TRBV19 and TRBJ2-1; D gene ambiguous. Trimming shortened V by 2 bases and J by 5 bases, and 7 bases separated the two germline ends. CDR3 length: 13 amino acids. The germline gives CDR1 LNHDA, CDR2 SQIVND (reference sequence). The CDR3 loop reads CASSIFPDNEQFF. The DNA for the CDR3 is TGTGCCAGTAGTATATTTCCAGACAATGAGCAGTTCTTC.

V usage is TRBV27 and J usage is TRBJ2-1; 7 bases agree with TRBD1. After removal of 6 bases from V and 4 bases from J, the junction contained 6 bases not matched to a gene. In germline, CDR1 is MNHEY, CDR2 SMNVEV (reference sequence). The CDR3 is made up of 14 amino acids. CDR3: CASSRDSFYNEQFF. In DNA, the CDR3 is TGTGCCAGCAGCCGGGACAGCTTTTACAATGAGCAGTTCTTC.

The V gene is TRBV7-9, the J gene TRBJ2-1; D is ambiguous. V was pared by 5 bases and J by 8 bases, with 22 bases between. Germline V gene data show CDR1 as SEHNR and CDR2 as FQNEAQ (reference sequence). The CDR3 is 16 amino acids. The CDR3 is CASSQKDPTRRDEQFF. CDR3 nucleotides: TGTGCCAGCAGCCAAAAGGACCCAACCCGTAGGGATGAGCAGTTCTTC.

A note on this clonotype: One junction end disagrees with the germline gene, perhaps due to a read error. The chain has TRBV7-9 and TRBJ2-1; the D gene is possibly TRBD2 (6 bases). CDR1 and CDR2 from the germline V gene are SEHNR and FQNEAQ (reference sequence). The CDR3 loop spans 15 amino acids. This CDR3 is CASSDEGVDGSEEFF. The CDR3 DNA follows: TGTGCCAGCAGCGACGAGGGTGTTGACGGGAGTGAGGAGTTCTTC.

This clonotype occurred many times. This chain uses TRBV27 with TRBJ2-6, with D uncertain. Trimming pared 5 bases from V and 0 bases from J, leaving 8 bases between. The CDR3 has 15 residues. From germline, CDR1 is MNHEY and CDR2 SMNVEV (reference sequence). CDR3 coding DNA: TGTGCCAGCAGTGCTATCGTCTCTGGGGCCAACGTCCTGACTTTC. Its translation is CASSAIVSGANVLTF.

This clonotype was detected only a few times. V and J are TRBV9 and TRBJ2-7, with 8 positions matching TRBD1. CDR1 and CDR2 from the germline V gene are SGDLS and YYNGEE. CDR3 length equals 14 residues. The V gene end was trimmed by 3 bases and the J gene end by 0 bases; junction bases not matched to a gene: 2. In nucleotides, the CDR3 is TGTGCCAGCAGCGACGGACAGGGCTCCTACGAGCAGTACTTC. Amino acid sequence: CASSDGQGSYEQYF. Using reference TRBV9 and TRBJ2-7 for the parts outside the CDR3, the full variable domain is DSGVTQTPKHLITATGQRVTLRCSPRSGDLSVYWYQQSLDQGLQFLIQYYNGEERAKGNILERFSAQQFPDLHSELNLSSLELGDSALYFCASSDGQGSYEQYFGPGTRLTVT.

The CDR3 nucleotides are TGTGCCAGCAGCCGGAACGCGGTGGGAGAGACCCAGTACTTC. It encodes CASSRNAVGETQYF. V usage is TRBV3-1 and J usage is TRBJ2-5; D gene ambiguous. Trimming cost V 4 bases and J 4 bases, with 13 bases left between them. The CDR3 contains 14 residues. Germline V gene sequence: CDR1 LGHDT, CDR2 YNNKEL (reference sequence).

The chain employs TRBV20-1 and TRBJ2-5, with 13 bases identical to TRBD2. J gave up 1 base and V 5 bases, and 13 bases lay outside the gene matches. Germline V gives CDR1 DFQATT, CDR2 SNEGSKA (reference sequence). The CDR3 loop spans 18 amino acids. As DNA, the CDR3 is TGCAGTGCTTCGCCTCGACCTGGGACTAGCGGGACCCAAGAGACCCAGTACTTC. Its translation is CSASPRPGTSGTQETQYF.

CDR3 loop: CASRRGGLGYEQYF. Written as DNA, the CDR3 is TGTGCCAGCAGACGCGGGGGATTAGGCTACGAGCAGTACTTC. This chain joins TRBV12-3 or TRBV12-4 and TRBJ2-7, with 7 bases that match TRBD2. CDR3 length equals 14 residues. The ends lost 6 bases at V and 3 bases at J; junction bases unmatched: 8.

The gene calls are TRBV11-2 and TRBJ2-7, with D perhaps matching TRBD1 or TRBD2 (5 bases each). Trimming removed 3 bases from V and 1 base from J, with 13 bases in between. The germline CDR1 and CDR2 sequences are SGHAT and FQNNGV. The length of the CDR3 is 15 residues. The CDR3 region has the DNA TGTGCCAGCAGCTTGGGACGGGGCCGATCCTACGAGCAGTACTTC. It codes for CASSLGRGRSYEQYF.

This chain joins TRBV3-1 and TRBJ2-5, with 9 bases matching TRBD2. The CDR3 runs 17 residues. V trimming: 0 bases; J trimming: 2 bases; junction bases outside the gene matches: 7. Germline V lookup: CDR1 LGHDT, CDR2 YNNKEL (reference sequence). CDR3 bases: TGTGCCAGCAGCCAAGACTTGGGACTAGCTGAACAAGAGACCCAGTACTTC. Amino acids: CASSQDLGLAEQETQYF.

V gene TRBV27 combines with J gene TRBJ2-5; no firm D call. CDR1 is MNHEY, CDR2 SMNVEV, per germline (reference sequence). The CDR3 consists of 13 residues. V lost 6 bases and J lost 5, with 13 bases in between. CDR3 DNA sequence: TGTGCCAGCAGATTACGGGCGCGGGAGACCCAGTACTTC. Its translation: CASRLRARETQYF.

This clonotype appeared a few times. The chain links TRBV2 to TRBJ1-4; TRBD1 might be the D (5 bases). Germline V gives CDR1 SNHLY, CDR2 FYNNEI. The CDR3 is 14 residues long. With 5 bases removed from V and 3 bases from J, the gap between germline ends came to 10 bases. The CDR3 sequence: CASSLQGPNEKLFF. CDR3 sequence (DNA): TGTGCCAGCAGTCTGCAGGGCCCTAATGAAAAACTGTTTTTT.

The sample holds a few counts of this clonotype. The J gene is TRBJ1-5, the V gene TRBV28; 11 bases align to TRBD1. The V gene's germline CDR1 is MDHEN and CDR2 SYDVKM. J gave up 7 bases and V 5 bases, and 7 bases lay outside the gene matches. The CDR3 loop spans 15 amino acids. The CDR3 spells CASSPRTGGVQPQHF. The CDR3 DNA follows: TGTGCCAGCAGTCCACGGACAGGGGGCGTCCAGCCCCAGCATTTT.